This TCR beta chain was sequenced during a study of blood T cell repertoires in COVID-19. Study background: The samples span acute and convalescent COVID-19 from the United States, Italy and Spain. T cells, B-cell-depleted T cells, or PBMCs provided the cDNA or gDNA that served as material.

Germline V gene sequence: CDR1 MGHRA, CDR2 YSYEKL. The V end lost 0 bases, the J end lost 1 base, and 12 bases lay between the germline ends. The length of the CDR3 is 16 residues. As originally analysed: The assay estimated nucleated cells by amplifying reference gene primers. Generated by immunoSEQ multiplex PCR, the TCRdb table keeps only in-frame clones and is missing some. That table furnishes V, J and clone size, whereas the DNA furnished D and trimming. This table holds around 99,000 clones, around three quarters found once. This clone was counted a few times. V usage is TRBV4-1 and J usage is TRBJ1-1; D possibly corresponds to TRBD1 (6 bases). This sequence was found in a human donor in a cohort sampled during active or convalescent COVID-19. The sample consisted of peripheral blood. CDR3 sequence: CASSQDHTGWNTEAFF. In nucleotides, the CDR3 is TGCGCCAGCAGCCAAGATCATACAGGGTGGAACACTGAAGCTTTCTTT.